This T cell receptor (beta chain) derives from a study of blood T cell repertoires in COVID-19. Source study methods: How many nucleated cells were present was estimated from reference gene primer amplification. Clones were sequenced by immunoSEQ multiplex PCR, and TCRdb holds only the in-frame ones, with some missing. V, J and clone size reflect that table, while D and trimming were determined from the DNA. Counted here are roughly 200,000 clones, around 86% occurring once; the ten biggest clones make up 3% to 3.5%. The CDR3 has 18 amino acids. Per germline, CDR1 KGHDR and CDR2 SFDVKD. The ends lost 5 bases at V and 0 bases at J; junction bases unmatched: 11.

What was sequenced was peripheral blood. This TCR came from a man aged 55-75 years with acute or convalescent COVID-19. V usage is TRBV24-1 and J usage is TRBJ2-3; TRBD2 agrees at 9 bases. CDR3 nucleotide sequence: TGTGCCACCAGTGGGTCTCCGACTAGCGGAACCAGCACAGATACGCAGTATTTT. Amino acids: CATSGSPTSGTSTDTQYF.